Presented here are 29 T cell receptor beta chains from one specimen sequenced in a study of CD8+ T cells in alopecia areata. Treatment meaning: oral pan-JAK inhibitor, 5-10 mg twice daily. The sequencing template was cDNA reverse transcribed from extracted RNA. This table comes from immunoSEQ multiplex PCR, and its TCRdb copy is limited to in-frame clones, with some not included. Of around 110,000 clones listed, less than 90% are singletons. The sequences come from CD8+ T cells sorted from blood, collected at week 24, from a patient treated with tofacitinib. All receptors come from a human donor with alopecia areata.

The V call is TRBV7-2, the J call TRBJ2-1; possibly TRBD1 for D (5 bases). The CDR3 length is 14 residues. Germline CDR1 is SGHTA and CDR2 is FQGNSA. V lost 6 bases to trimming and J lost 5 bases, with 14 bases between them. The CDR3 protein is CASRGPGINNEQFF. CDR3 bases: TGTGCCAGCAGGGGGCCAGGGATTAACAATGAGCAGTTCTTC.

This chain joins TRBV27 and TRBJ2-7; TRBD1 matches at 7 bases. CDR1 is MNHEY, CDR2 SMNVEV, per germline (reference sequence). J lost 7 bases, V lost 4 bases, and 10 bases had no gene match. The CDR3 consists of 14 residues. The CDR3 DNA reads TGTGCCAGCAGTTCCCTAGGACAGGCTACGGAGCAGTACTTC. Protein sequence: CASSSLGQATEQYF.

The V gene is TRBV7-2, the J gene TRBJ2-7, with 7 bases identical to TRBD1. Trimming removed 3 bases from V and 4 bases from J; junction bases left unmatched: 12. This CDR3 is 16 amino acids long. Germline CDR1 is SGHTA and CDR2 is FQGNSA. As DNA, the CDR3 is TGTGCCAGCAGCTTTTTTCCCCCGACAGGGCTATACGAGCAGTACTTC. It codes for CASSFFPPTGLYEQYF.

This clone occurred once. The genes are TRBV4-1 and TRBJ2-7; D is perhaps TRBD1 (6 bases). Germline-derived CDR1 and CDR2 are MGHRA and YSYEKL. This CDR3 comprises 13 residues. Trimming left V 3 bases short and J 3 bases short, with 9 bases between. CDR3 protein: CASSQDSYYEQYF. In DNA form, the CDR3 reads TGCGCCAGCAGCCAGGACAGCTACTACGAGCAGTACTTC.

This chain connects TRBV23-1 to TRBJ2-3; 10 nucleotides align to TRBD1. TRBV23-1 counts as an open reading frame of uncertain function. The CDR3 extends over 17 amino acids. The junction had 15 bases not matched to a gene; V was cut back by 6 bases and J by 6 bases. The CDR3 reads CASRTPGGQGKFDTQYF. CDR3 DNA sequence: TGCGCCAGCAGAACCCCCGGGGGACAGGGGAAGTTCGATACGCAGTATTTT.

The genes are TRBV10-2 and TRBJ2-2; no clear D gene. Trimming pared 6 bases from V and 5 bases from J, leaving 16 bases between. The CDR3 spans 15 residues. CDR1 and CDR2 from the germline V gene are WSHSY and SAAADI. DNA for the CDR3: TGCGCCAGCAGCCACACCGGGCCCCATACCGGGGAGCTGTTTTTT. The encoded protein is CASSHTGPHTGELFF.

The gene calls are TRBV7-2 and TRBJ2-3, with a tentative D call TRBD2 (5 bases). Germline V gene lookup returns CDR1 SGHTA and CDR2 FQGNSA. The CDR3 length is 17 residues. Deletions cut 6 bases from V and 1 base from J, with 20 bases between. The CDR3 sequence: CASSQSGRMDRTDTQYF. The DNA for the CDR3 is TGTGCCAGCAGTCAAAGCGGACGGATGGACCGCACAGATACGCAGTATTTT.

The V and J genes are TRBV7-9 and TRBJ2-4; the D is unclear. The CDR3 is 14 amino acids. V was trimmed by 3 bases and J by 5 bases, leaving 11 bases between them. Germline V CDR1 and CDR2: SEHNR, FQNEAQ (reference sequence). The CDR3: CASSFTGHENIQYF. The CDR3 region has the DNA TGTGCCAGCAGCTTTACCGGGCACGAAAACATTCAGTACTTC.

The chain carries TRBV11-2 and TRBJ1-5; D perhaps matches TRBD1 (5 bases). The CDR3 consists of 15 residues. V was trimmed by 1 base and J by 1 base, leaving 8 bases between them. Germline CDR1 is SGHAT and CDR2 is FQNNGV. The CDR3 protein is CASSLGAGSNQPQHF. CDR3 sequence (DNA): TGTGCCAGCAGCTTAGGGGCAGGGAGCAATCAGCCCCAGCATTTT.

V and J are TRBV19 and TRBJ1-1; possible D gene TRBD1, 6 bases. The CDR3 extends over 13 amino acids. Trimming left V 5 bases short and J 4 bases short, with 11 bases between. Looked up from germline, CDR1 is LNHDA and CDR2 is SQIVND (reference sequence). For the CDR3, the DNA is TGTGCCAGTAGTCAACAGGGTAGCACTGAAGCTTTCTTT. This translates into CASSQQGSTEAFF.

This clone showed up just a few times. CDR3 sequence reads: CASSYGGSSYNEQFF. In DNA, the CDR3 is TGTGCCAGCAGTTATGGGGGGAGCTCCTACAATGAGCAGTTCTTC. This chain connects TRBV6-6 to TRBJ2-1; a possible D gene is TRBD2 (6 bases). The length of the CDR3 is 15 residues. Between the trimmed V and J ends, which lost 3 bases and 0 bases, there was a span of 9 bases. CDR1 is MNHNY, CDR2 SVGAGI, per germline (reference sequence).

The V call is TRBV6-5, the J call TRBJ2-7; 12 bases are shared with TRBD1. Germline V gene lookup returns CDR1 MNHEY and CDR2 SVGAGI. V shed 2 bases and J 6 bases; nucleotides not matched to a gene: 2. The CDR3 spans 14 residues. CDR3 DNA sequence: TGTGCCAGCAGTTACGGGACAGGGGGCTCCGAGCAGTACTTC. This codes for CASSYGTGGSEQYF.

The CDR3 nucleotides are TGTGCCAGCAGCCAAGAGGTCAGCTCCTACAATGAGCAGTTCTTC. Its protein is CASSQEVSSYNEQFF. V and J are TRBV14 and TRBJ2-1; no clear D gene. Germline values: CDR1 SGHDN, CDR2 FVKESK. Trimming removed 0 bases at V and 0 bases at J, with 6 bases between. The CDR3 contains 15 residues. Using reference TRBV14 and TRBJ2-1 for the parts outside the CDR3, the full variable domain is EAGVTQFPSHSVIEKGQTVTLRCDPISGHDNLYWYRRVMGKEIKFLLHFVKESKQDESGMPNNRFLAERTGGTYSTLKVQPAELEDSGVYFCASSQEVSSYNEQFFGPGTRLTVL.

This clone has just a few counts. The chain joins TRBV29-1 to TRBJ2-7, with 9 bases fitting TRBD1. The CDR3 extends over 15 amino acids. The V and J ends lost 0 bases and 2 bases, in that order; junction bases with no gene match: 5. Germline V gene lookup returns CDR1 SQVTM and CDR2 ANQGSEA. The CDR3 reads CSVEELGTGPYEQYF. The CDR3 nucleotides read TGCAGCGTTGAAGAGCTAGGGACAGGGCCCTACGAGCAGTACTTC.

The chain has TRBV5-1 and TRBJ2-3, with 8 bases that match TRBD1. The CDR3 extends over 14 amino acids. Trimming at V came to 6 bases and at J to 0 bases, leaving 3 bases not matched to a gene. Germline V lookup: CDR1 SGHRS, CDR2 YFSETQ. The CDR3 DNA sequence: TGCGCCAGCAACCAGGGGGCAAGCACAGATACGCAGTATTTT. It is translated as CASNQGASTDTQYF.

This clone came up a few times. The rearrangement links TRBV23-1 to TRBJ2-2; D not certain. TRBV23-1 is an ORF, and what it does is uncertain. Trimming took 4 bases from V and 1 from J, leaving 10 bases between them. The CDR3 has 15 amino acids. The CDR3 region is CASSPPIGNTGELFF. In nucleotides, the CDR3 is TGCGCCAGCAGTCCCCCGATCGGGAACACCGGGGAGCTGTTTTTT.

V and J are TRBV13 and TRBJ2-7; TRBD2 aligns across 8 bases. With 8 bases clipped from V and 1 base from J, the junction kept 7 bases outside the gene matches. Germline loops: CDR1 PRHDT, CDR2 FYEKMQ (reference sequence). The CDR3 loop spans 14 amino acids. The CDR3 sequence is CASAVTSGSYEQYF. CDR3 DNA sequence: TGTGCCAGCGCGGTTACTAGCGGTTCCTACGAGCAGTACTTC. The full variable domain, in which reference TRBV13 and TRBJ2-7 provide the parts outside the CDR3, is AAGVIQSPRHLIKEKRETATLKCYPIPRHDTVYWYQQGPGQDPQFLISFYEKMQSDKGSIPDRFSAQQFSDYHSELNMSSLELGDSALYFCASAVTSGSYEQYFGPGTRLTVT.

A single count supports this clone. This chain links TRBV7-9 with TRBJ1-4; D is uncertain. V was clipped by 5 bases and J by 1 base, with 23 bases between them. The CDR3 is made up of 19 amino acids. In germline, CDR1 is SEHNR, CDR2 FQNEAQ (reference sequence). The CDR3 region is CASSGRSVPITGTNEKLFF. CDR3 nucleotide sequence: TGTGCCAGCAGCGGCCGATCAGTACCTATTACGGGAACTAATGAAAAACTGTTTTTT.

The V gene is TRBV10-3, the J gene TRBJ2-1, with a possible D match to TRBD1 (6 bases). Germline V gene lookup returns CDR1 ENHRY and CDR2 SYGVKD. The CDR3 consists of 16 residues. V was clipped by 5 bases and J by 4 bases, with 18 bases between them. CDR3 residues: CAISPEVAGVYNEQFF. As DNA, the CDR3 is TGTGCCATCAGTCCGGAGGTGGCAGGGGTTTACAATGAGCAGTTCTTC.

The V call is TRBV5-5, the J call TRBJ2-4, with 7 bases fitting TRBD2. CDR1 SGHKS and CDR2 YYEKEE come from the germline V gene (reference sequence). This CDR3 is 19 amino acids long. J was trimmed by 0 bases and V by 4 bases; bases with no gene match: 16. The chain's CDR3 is CASSQHRDYHWVAKNIQYF. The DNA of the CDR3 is TGTGCCAGCAGCCAACACCGGGACTACCATTGGGTAGCCAAAAACATTCAGTACTTC.

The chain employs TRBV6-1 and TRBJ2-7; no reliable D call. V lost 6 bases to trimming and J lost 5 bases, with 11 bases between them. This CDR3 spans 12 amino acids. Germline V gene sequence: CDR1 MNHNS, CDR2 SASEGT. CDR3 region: CASSDLLDEQYF. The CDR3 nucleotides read TGTGCCAGCAGCGACCTTCTCGACGAGCAGTACTTC.

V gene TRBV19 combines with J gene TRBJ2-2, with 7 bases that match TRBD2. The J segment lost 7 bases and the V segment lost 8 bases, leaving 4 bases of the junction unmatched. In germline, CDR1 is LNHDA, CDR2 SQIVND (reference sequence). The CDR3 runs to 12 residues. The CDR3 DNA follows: TGTGCCAGTTCGAGGGAGGGCGGGGAGCTGTTTTTT. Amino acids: CASSREGGELFF. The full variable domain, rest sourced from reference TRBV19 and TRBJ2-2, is DGGITQSPKYLFRKEGQNVTLSCEQNLNHDAMYWYRQDPGQGLRLIYYSQIVNDFQKGDIAEGYSVSREKKESFPLTVTSAQKNPTAFYLCASSREGGELFFGEGSRLTVL.

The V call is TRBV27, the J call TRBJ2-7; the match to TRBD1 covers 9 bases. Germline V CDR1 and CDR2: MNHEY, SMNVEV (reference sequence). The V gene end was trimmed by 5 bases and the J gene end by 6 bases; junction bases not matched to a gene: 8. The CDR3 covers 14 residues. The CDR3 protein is CASSPTGTGPEQYF. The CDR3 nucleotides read TGTGCCAGCAGTCCGACCGGGACAGGGCCCGAGCAGTACTTC.

The CDR3 here is CEGLAETYEQYF. The DNA of the CDR3 is TGTGAAGGGCTAGCGGAAACCTACGAGCAGTACTTC. V is TRBV27 and J is TRBJ2-5; 7 bases agree with TRBD2. The J call is in doubt because the DNA end fits TRBJ2-7 better. Germline V CDR1 and CDR2: MNHEY, SMNVEV (reference sequence). The CDR3 has 12 residues.

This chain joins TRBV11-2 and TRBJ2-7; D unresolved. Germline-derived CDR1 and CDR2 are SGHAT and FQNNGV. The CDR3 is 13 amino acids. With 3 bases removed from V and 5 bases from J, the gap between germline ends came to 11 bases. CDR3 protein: CASSLYGENEQYF. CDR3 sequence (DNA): TGTGCCAGCAGCTTGTACGGCGAAAACGAGCAGTACTTC.

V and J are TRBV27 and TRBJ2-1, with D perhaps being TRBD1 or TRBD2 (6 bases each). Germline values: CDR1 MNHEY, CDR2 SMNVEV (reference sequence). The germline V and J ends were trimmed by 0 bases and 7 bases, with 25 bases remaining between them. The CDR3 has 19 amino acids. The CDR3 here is CASSLSVGGGQIQFNEQFF. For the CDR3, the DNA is TGTGCCAGCAGTTTATCGGTGGGGGGCGGCCAAATTCAATTTAATGAGCAGTTCTTC.

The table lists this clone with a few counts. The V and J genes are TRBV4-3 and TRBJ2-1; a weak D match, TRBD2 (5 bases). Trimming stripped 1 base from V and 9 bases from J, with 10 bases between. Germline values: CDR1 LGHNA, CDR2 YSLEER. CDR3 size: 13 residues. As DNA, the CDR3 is TGCGCCAGCAGCCAAGGAATAGGAGGTGAGCAGTTCTTC. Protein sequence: CASSQGIGGEQFF.

The chain's CDR3 is CASSEVLMPFF. DNA of the CDR3: TGTGCCAGCAGTGAAGTGCTGATGCCGTTCTTC. This chain uses TRBV2 with TRBJ2-1; the D is unclear. The V gene's germline CDR1 is SNHLY and CDR2 FYNNEI. The V end lost 1 base, the J end lost 15 bases, and 10 bases lay between the germline ends. CDR3 length: 11 amino acids.

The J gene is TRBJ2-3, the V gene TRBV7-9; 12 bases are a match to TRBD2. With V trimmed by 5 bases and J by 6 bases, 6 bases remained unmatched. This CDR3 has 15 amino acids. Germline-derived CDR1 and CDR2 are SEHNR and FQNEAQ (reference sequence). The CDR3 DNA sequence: TGTGCCAGCAGCCCTAGCGGGGGGGCACGCGATACGCAGTATTTT. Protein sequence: CASSPSGGARDTQYF.